This T cell receptor (beta chain) stems from a study of beta chain features in type 1 diabetes (dated by TCRdb to 2017 to 2018). Context from the whole study: No differences in mean age, gender distribution, total cell number or subset yield were found between patients and healthy donors. A total of 107,917,701 sorted cells were examined across all samples, and RNA yield correlated strongly with the number of cells per subset. In the study, TCRB repertoires of sorted circulating CD4+ T cell subsets from recently diagnosed type 1 diabetes patients were compared with those of matched healthy donors. Regulatory and stem cell-like memory subsets were obtained from only 8 patients and about eight healthy donors, while naive and central memory subsets were obtained from all 28 donors.

This clone was seen a few times. Its recognized antigen is unknown. No base quality information exists; no much larger clone differs at one position. CDR1 and CDR2 were assigned from the germline V gene as MGHRA and YSYEKL. V trim: 2 bases; J trim: 1 base; unmatched bases: 7. The CDR3 covers 16 residues, taking in both the cysteine and the phenylalanine. Here the CDR3 DNA is all that survives: 48 bases in frame from base 1. From each donor, a single peripheral blood sample of 95 to 150 mL on average was drawn into heparinised tubes. A BD FACSAria II was used to sort naive, central memory, regulatory and stem cell-like memory CD4+ T cells with a panel that included CD45RO, CCR7, CD25, CD127, CD95 and CD27. Purity was above 95% for every sorted population. PBMCs were separated immediately by Lymphoprep density gradient centrifugation and were stained directly, without being cultured. So that batch effects would be minimized, each experiment stained and sorted samples in pairs, pairing one healthy donor with one patient.

Paper-wide results and their limitations: Because small numbers of individuals were included in the HLA sub-analyses, any influence of HLA type on TCRB rearrangement was left unresolved. Naive, central memory and regulatory TCRB repertoires appeared more similar among patients than among healthy donors. PCR might favor shorter templates, but patient and control samples were amplified and corrected together, so any skew would affect both groups equally. Because cDNA was sequenced instead of genomic DNA, highly expressing activated cells could be over-represented, though the groups showed no difference in activation or CD3 levels. At VDJ recombination sites, type 1 diabetes patients had fewer insertions and more deleted nucleotides, which implies abnormalities in thymic rearrangement. In all four CD4+ subsets, TCRB CDR3 length was moderately but significantly shorter in type 1 diabetes patients.

The High Capacity cDNA Reverse Transcription Kit was used to reverse transcribe all of the isolated RNA, meaning that expressed TCRB transcripts were what got sequenced. Deep immunoSEQ sequencing was performed on naive, central memory and regulatory T cell samples, with an average of roughly 3.5 million total reads per sample. After sorted cells were lysed in RLT buffer, RNA was extracted with DNase-treated RNeasy Micro or Mini kits, with the choice depending on cell number. To prevent cross-contamination, each cell subset was processed individually, whereas patient and healthy donor samples were processed jointly. The immunoSEQ multiplex PCR was used to amplify TCRB sequences from cDNA, generating 87-bp fragments that spanned the CDR3 region. Sequencing of the amplicons was done on the Illumina HiSeq platform. In the authors' own workflow: PCR bias was corrected computationally using synthetic template baselines, and reads within Hamming distance 2 were collapsed, with unmergeable singletons discarded. Reads were aligned against IMGT to assign V, D and J genes, CDR3 length and insertions or deletions at six rearrangement sites. Within each subset, clonotype counts were normalized to sorted cell number, after which true diversity and Gini coefficients were computed with the tcR R package. The overlap coefficient, calculated on TCRB nucleotide sequences, was used to quantify repertoire sharing. Out-of-frame TCRB sequences from naive cells were analyzed as a proxy for the pre-selection repertoire. Sourced from immuneACCESS, this table was stored by TCRdb with only in-frame sequences that have V and J called. A share of the clones is absent; for the studies checked, an unresolved V gene accounts for under half, and the remainder has no known explanation. That table is the source of V, J and clone size, and D and trimming were worked out from the DNA. The sample profile shows about 350,000 clones; 20% of them were found once. Of the sample, under 0.055% falls within the top ten clones.

The sequenced sample consisted of naive CD4+ T cells from blood. Taken with the paper, the label for cell subset or site translates to: true naive CD4+ T cells. In this chain, TRBV4-1 is recombined with TRBJ1-1, and TRBD1 aligns with 7 junction nucleotides. The clonotype comes from a woman between 18 and 29 years old in good health. The CDR3 protein is CASSQRQGWGNTEAFF. The nucleotide sequence reads TGCGCCAGCAGCCAACGACAGGGCTGGGGGAACACTGAAGCTTTCTTT.